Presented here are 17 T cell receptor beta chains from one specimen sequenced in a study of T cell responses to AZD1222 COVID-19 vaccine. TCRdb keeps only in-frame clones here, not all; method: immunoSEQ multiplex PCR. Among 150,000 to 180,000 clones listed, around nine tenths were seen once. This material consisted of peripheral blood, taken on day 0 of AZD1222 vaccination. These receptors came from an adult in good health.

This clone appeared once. This CDR3 reads CASGPDRGLQPQHF. The CDR3 DNA follows: TGTGCTAGTGGACCCGACAGGGGGCTTCAGCCCCAGCATTTT. V is TRBV12-5 and J is TRBJ1-5; TRBD1 aligns across 10 bases. V dropped 6 bases and J dropped 6; count of bases not matched to a gene: 5. This CDR3 contains 14 residues. Germline V gives CDR1 LGHNT, CDR2 FRNRAP.

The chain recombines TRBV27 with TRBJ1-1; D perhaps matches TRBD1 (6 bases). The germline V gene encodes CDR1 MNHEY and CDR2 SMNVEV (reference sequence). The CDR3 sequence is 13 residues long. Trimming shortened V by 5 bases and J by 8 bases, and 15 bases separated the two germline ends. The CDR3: CASSPGTSHEAFF. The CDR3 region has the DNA TGTGCCAGCAGTCCCGGGACATCCCACGAAGCTTTCTTT.

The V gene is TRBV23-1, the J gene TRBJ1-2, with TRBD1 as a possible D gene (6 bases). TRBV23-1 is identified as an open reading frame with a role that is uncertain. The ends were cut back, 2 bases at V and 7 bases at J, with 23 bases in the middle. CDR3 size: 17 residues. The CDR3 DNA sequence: TGCGCCAGCAGTCAAAGTAGCGACAGGACCTCTTTTGGTGGCTACACCTTC. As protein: CASSQSSDRTSFGGYTF.

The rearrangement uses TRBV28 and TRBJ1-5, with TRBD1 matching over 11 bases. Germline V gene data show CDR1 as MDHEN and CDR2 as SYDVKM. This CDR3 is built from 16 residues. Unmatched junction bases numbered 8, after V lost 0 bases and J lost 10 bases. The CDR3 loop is CASSLWVRTGGTPQHF. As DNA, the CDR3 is TGTGCCAGCAGTTTATGGGTACGGACAGGGGGCACACCCCAGCATTTT.

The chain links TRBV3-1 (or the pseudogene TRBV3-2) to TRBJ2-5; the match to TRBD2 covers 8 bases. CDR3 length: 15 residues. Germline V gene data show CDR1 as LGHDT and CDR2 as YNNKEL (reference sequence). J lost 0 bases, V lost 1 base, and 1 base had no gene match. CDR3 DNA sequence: TGTGCCAGCAGCCAAGCGGGGGGGTACCAAGAGACCCAGTACTTC. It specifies CASSQAGGYQETQYF.

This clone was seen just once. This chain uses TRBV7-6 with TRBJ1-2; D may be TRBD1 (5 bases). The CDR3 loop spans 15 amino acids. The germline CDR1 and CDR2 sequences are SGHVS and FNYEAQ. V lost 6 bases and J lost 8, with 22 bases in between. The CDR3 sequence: CASSDSFPGRGGYTF. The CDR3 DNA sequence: TGTGCCAGCAGTGATAGTTTCCCGGGGCGCGGAGGCTACACCTTC.

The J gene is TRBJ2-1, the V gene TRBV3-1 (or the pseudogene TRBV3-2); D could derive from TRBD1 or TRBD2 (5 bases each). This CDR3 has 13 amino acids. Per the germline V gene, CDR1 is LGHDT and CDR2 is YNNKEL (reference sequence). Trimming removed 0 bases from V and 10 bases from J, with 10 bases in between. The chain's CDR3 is CASSQDWDREQFF. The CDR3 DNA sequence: TGTGCCAGCAGCCAAGATTGGGACCGCGAGCAGTTCTTC.

The CDR3 DNA is TGCAGTGCTAGTGAGACACGGGGTTATGGCTACACCTTC. Protein: CSASETRGYGYTF. V gene TRBV20-1 combines with J gene TRBJ1-2; D gene unclear. The germline CDR1 and CDR2 sequences are DFQATT and SNEGSKA (reference sequence). The germline V and J ends were trimmed by 3 bases and 5 bases, with 13 bases remaining between them. The CDR3 totals 13 residues.

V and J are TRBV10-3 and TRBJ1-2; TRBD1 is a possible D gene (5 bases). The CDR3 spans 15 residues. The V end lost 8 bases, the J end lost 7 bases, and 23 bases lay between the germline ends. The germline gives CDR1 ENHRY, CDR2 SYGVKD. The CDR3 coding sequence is TGTGCCATCCATCTCGGTGGGGCGCAAGCGGCTGGCTACACCTTC. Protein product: CAIHLGGAQAAGYTF.

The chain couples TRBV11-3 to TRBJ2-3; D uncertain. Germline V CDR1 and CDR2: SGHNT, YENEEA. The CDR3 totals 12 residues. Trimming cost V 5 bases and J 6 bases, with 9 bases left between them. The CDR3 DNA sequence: TGTGCCAGCAGCGAAGTAGACGATACGCAGTATTTT. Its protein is CASSEVDDTQYF. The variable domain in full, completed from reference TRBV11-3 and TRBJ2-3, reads EAGVVQSPRYKIIEKKQPVAFWCNPISGHNTLYWYLQNLGQGPELLIRYENEEAVDDSQLPKDRFSAERLKGVDSTLKIQPAELGDSAVYLCASSEVDDTQYFGPGTRLTVL.

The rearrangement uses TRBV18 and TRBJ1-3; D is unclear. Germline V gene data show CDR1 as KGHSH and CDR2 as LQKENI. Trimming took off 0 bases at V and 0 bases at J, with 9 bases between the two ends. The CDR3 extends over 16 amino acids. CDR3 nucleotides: TGTGCCAGCTCACCACCGTCGGGCAGCTCTGGAAACACCATATATTTT. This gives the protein CASSPPSGSSGNTIYF.

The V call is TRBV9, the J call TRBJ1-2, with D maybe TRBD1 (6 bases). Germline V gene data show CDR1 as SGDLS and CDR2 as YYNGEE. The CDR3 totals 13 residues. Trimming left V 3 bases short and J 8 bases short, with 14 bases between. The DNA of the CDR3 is TGTGCCAGCAGCGACAGGGAATCATACGGCTACACCTTC. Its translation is CASSDRESYGYTF.

The CDR3, as DNA: TGTGCCAGCAGCCTCGAAAAGTTCAATGCGAGAGAAAAACTGTTTTTT. This encodes CASSLEKFNAREKLFF. The chain links TRBV6-2 or TRBV6-3 to TRBJ1-4; D gene uncertain. This CDR3 comprises 16 residues. Trimming pared 6 bases from V and 8 bases from J, leaving 22 bases between. From germline, CDR1 is MNHEY and CDR2 SVGEGT.

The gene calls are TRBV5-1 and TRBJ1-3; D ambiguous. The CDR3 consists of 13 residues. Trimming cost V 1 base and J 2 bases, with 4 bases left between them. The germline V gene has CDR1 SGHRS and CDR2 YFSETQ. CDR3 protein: CASSLLPGNTIYF. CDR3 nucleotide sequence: TGCGCCAGCAGCTTGCTTCCTGGAAACACCATATATTTT.

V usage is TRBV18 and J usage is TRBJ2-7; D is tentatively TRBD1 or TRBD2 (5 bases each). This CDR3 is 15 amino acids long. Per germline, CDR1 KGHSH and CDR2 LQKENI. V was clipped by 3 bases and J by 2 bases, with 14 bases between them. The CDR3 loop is CASSPYRDQTYEQYF. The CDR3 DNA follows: TGTGCCAGCTCACCCTATCGGGACCAAACCTACGAGCAGTACTTC.

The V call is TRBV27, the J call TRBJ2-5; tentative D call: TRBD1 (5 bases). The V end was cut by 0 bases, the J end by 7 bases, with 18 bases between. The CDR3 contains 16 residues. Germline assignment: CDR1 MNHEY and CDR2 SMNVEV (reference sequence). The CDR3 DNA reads TGTGCCAGCAGTTTATCCCCAGGGTACCCGAGTGGGACCCAGTACTTC. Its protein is CASSLSPGYPSGTQYF.

The DNA of the CDR3 is TGTGCCAGCAGCTCAGGACCGGGGAAGGACTATGGCTACACCTTC. It is translated as CASSSGPGKDYGYTF. The chain has TRBV7-9 and TRBJ1-2; D is unresolved. CDR3 size: 15 residues. V gave up 4 bases and J gave up 3 bases, with 15 bases separating them. Germline V lookup: CDR1 SEHNR, CDR2 FQNEAQ (reference sequence).